Below, one TCR beta chain is given with its context. These data come from a study of CD8 T cells in Susac syndrome. An amount of RNA that ranged from about 0.45 to 1 ug was reverse transcribed with random hexamers. Each CDR3 protein gets one entry after TCRdb re-called the immunoSEQ multiplex PCR reads with MiXCR. This table holds about 80,000 distinct CDR3 sequences, about 94% found once. There are 19 residues in the CDR3. The germline V gene has CDR1 SGHAT and CDR2 FQNNGV. J gave up 1 base and V 3 bases, and 12 bases lay outside the gene matches. The rearrangement uses TRBV11-2 and TRBJ2-3; 11 nucleotides match TRBD2. Sequencing input: CD8+ T cells from PBMCs. The sequence was collected from a human donor in good health. CDR3 sequence (DNA): TGTGCCAGCAGCTTTGGAGTAGCGGGAGGGGGAATCGGCACAGATACGCAGTATTTT. It specifies CASSFGVAGGGIGTDTQYF.